This T cell receptor beta chain is from a study of T cell clonality in common variable immunodeficiency. Findings and caveats of the study: Compared with controls, CVID subjects had fewer shared TCRbeta clones.

This clone turned up a few times. The antigen remains unidentified. The CDR3 end lies 3 residues beyond the end of the read and is filled in from the germline J gene. The CDR3 sequence is 17 residues long. Germline values: CDR1 LNHDA, CDR2 SQIVND (reference sequence). The protocol was immunoSEQ multiplex PCR, while the TCRdb copy is restricted to in-frame clones and leaves out a portion. This repertoire holds approximately 52,000 clones, and none appear only once. The sequence derives from a person aged 18 to 75 in good health. Sequencing was done on a sample of peripheral blood mononuclear cells. The chain combines TRBV19 with TRBJ1-2, with D unclear. CDR3 region: CASSPGTSGRAGDTYTF. The part of the CDR3 DNA that was read is TGTGCCAGTAGTCCAGGCACTAGCGGGAGGGCCGGTGATACC.